This T cell receptor (beta chain) was retrieved from a study of cytomegalovirus exposure and HLA in healthy donors. On the study more broadly: Sequencing of 150 million to 200 million T cells in an earlier analysis found 100 million to 140 million unique TCR beta sequences. Findings and caveats of the study: In a later analysis, at a false discovery rate of 0.05, some 17,000 TCR beta sequences were associated with HLA alleles.

To note about this clone: The antigen is unknown.

In the PCR, 60 Vbeta and 13 Jbeta primers were used. TCRdb's table, derived via immunoSEQ multiplex PCR, lists solely in-frame clones and lacks some. This table has 120,000 or so clones, around three quarters appearing once. The ends were cut back, 5 bases at V and 4 bases at J, with 18 bases in the middle. The CDR3 sequence is 16 residues long. CDR1 is LNHDA and CDR2 is SQIVND in the germline V gene (reference sequence). The receptor was derived from a man aged 25-40 years in good health and CMV-seronegative. Sequencing was done on a sample of PBMCs. The J gene is TRBJ2-1, the V gene TRBV19, with TRBD2 as a possible D gene (6 bases). CDR3 protein: CASSPRDHGGYNEQFF. CDR3 in DNA: TGTGCCAGTAGTCCCCGGGACCATGGAGGGTACAATGAGCAGTTCTTC.